This T cell receptor (beta chain) was retrieved from a study of T cells after posttransplantation cyclophosphamide. A marrow graft followed busulfan-fludarabine conditioning, with cyclophosphamide on days +3 and +4. Study-level results: Later blood repertoires were often dominated by clones from the donor CD8+ memory compartment. Recipient CMV seropositivity and CMV reactivation strongly tracked TRB clonality. Tissue-infiltrating T cells from skin or gut overlapped little with blood T cells.

With regard to this clone: Its antigen is undetermined.

Germline V gene data show CDR1 as MNHNS and CDR2 as SASEGT. J lost 2 bases, V lost 0 bases, and 2 bases had no gene match. The CDR3 is 15 amino acids. The protocol was immunoSEQ multiplex PCR, while the TCRdb copy is restricted to in-frame clones and leaves out a portion. The sample consists of 5,500 to 8,000 clones, just over 90% of them appearing once. V and J are TRBV6-1 and TRBJ2-3; 7 bases are shared with TRBD2. The source is a male patient aged 55 to 70 who received an allogeneic stem cell transplant from a related donor and was CMV-positive. The T cells may partly be graft donor cells. The specimen was CD8+ T cells sorted from blood, collected after allogeneic stem cell transplant with posttransplant cyclophosphamide. CDR3 amino acids: CASSEAAGFTDTQYF. The CDR3 region has the DNA TGTGCCAGCAGTGAAGCAGCGGGGTTCACAGATACGCAGTATTTT.